The source of this TCR beta chain is a study of chronic HIV infection and antiretroviral therapy. TCRdb processed the 5' RACE reads anew with MiXCR; each CDR3 protein has one entry. The sample yields around 31,000 distinct CDR3 sequences, about 9.7% seen once. A few counts support this clonotype. The CDR3 sequence is 15 residues long. Trimming shortened V by 0 bases and J by 9 bases, and 16 bases separated the two germline ends. Germline loops: CDR1 SGDLS, CDR2 YYNGEE. The V call is TRBV9, the J call TRBJ2-1, with a possible D match to TRBD1 (5 bases). The sequenced sample was peripheral blood. This receptor was obtained from an adult who had HIV and had not received antiretroviral therapy, or was an uninfected healthy control (not recorded which). The DNA of the CDR3 is TGTGCCAGCAGCGTAGGGATGGCAGGGCCCGCTGAGCAGTTCTTC. As protein: CASSVGMAGPAEQFF.